A selection of T cell receptor beta chains follows, all from one sample in a study of blood T cell repertoires in COVID-19. Assay used: immunoSEQ multiplex PCR; TCRdb lists only in-frame clones, some missing. The sample lists approximately 280,000 clones, about 81% seen once, with about 1.6% in the top ten. The material sequenced was peripheral blood. All receptors come from a human donor with COVID-19, enrolled during active disease. The donor label of this sample is uncertain. Both conserved end residues are part of each CDR3. D genes are given only for firm matches. Not all rows give a size; the values are once, few, many and, for expanded clones, a class.

- | TRBJ2-2 | - | TRBV7-2 | TGTGCCAGCAGCTTAGGTCGGGGCACCGGGGAGCTGTTTTTT | CASSLGRGTGELFF
TRBD2 | TRBJ2-5 | - | TRBV7-7 | TGTGCTAGCAGCTTAAATTTACCGGGACTAGCGGGAGAAGAGACCCAGTACTTC | CASSLNLPGLAGEETQYF
TRBD1 | TRBJ1-5 | few | TRBV5-6 | TGTGCCAGCAGCCAGGACAGGGGTAATCAGCCCCAGCATTTT | CASSQDRGNQPQHF
- | TRBJ1-6 | - | TRBV15 | TGTGCCACCAGCAGAGAAAGAGACAGGCCCGGGACTTCACCCCTCCACTTT | CATSRERDRPGTSPLHF
- | TRBJ2-7 | - | TRBV30 | TGTGCCTGGAGCGCACAACACTACGAGCAGTACTTC | CAWSAQHYEQYF
- | TRBJ2-1 | - | TRBV7-3 | TGTGCCAGCAGCTCCCCGAACGGCTCGGGAGTAGACAATGAGCAGTTCTTC | CASSSPNGSGVDNEQFF
TRBD2 | TRBJ2-3 | - | TRBV9 | TGTGCCAGCAGCGTAGGGGCGGGAGAAACAGATACGCAGTATTTT | CASSVGAGETDTQYF
TRBD1 | TRBJ1-2 | - | TRBV19 | TGTGCCAGTAGTACGACAGGGGTAGGAGGCTACACCTTC | CASSTTGVGGYTF
TRBD1 | TRBJ1-2 | - | TRBV2 | TGTGCCAGCAGGTGGACAGGGCGGTACACCTTC | CASRWTGRYTF
- | TRBJ1-4 | - | TRBV5-4 | TGTGCCAGCAGCTTGAGGACAGCTGAAAAACTGTTTTTT | CASSLRTAEKLFF
- | TRBJ2-3 | - | TRBV28 | TGTGCCAGCAGCCCCGCGTGGGGCACTAGCACAGATACGCAGTATTTT | CASSPAWGTSTDTQYF
- | TRBJ2-5 | - | TRBV7-2 | TGTGCCAGCAGCTTAGCGCTGGCAGGGGTACAGACCCAGTACTTC | CASSLALAGVQTQYF
- | TRBJ2-2 | - | TRBV7-7 | TGTGCTAGCAGACAGGACCGGAACACCGGGGAGCTGTTTTTT | CASRQDRNTGELFF
- | TRBJ1-2 | - | TRBV19 | TGTGCCAGTAGTCTCCCAACGGGGGTTATGGCCTATGGCTACACCTTC | CASSLPTGVMAYGYTF
TRBD2 | TRBJ2-7 | - | TRBV29-1 | TGCAGCGTCTCTATAGCGGGAGGAGGCGCGGGAGAGCAGTACTTC | CSVSIAGGGAGEQYF
- | TRBJ1-1 | - | TRBV7-2 | TGTGCCAGCAGCTTAGTATTTGCGGCGGGGGCTGAAGCTTTCTTT | CASSLVFAAGAEAFF
- | TRBJ1-3 | - | TRBV7-2 | TGTGCCAGCAGCTCCGACATCTCTGGAAACACCATATATTTT | CASSSDISGNTIYF
- | TRBJ1-2 | - | TRBV19 | TGTGCCAGTAGTAGGCCGGGAGATGCCCGCTGGGGCTACACCTTC | CASSRPGDARWGYTF
TRBD2 | TRBJ2-7 | - | TRBV7-3 | TGTGCCAGCAGCTTAAACCCGCCGGGGGGGCCGTACTACGAGCAGTACTTC | CASSLNPPGGPYYEQYF
TRBD1 | TRBJ2-7 | - | TRBV9 | TGTGCCAGGAGTGACAGGGAGCTCCCCTACGAGCAGTACTTC | CARSDRELPYEQYF
TRBD2 | TRBJ2-1 | - | TRBV11-3 | TGTGCCAGCGGACGATTAGCGGGGGGGGTCAATGAGCAGTTCTTC | CASGRLAGGVNEQFF
TRBD1 | TRBJ2-7 | - | TRBV28 | TGTGCCAGCAGACGGACAGGGGCAATCGAGCAGTACTTC | CASRRTGAIEQYF
- | TRBJ2-7 | - | TRBV2 | TGTGCCAGCAGCCAGCGCGGTCCCCCCGACGAGCAGTACTTC | CASSQRGPPDEQYF
TRBD2 | TRBJ2-7 | - | TRBV3-1/TRBV3-2 | TGTGCCAGCAGCCCAGACCTAGCGGGAGGACTCCATTACGAGCAGTACTTC | CASSPDLAGGLHYEQYF
- | TRBJ1-2 | - | TRBV28 | TGTGCCAGCAGCTCGGACAGTCACTATGGCTACACCTTC | CASSSDSHYGYTF
TRBD2 | TRBJ2-1 | - | TRBV6-6 | TGTGCCAGCGGATGGGAGCGGGAGGCCTACAATGAGCAGTTCTTC | CASGWEREAYNEQFF
TRBD2 | TRBJ2-2 | few | TRBV6-4 | TGTGCCAGCAGTCAATTAGCGGGAGGGCCGGATCGGGAGCTGTTTTTT | CASSQLAGGPDRELFF
- | TRBJ1-2 | - | TRBV4-2 | TGTGCCAGCAGCCAAGATGAGGTCTATGGCTACACCTTC | CASSQDEVYGYTF
- | TRBJ1-2 | - | TRBV28 | TGTGCCAGTTTACGGGGGTCCTATGGCTACACCTTC | CASLRGSYGYTF